This passage covers 23 T cell receptor beta chains from one sample sequenced in a study of cytomegalovirus exposure and HLA in healthy donors. PCR amplification relied on 60 Vbeta primers (plus 13 Jbeta primers). Profiling relied on immunoSEQ multiplex PCR, and the TCRdb table lists in-frame clones only, not all of them. The table lists over 60,000 clones, about 75% of them singletons. Source material: PBMCs. The receptors were sampled from a man in his 70s in good health and CMV-seronegative.

This rearrangement joins TRBV19 to TRBJ2-1, with TRBD2 matching 15 bases. Germline trimming cut 4 bases from V and 7 bases from J; bases unmatched to any gene: 20. This CDR3 is built from 21 residues. CDR1 and CDR2 (germline): LNHDA, SQIVND (reference sequence). The CDR3 here is CASSRQGPGLAGGLSWNEQFF. The CDR3 bases are TGTGCCAGTAGTAGGCAGGGGCCGGGACTAGCGGGAGGTTTAAGTTGGAATGAGCAGTTCTTC.

The CDR3 loop is CASSEQGPQETQYF. The CDR3 region has the DNA TGCGCCAGCAGCGAACAGGGACCTCAAGAGACCCAGTACTTC. V usage is TRBV5-1 and J usage is TRBJ2-5; TRBD1 might be the D (6 bases). The ends were cut back, 4 bases at V and 2 bases at J, with 12 bases in the middle. Germline V lookup: CDR1 SGHRS, CDR2 YFSETQ. This CDR3 is 14 amino acids long.

J is TRBJ1-1 and V is TRBV6-5; 10 bases agree with TRBD1. CDR3 size: 15 residues. V lost 7 bases to trimming and J lost 6 bases; unmatched junction nucleotides: 11. Germline CDR1 and CDR2: MNHEY and SVGAGI. The CDR3 DNA is TGTGCCAGCACTAGGGACAGGGGATTCGGGGCTGAAGCTTTCTTT. Translation: CASTRDRGFGAEAFF.

The chain links TRBV5-6 to TRBJ2-7, with a possible D match to TRBD2 (6 bases). The CDR3 runs to 15 residues. Germline V lookup: CDR1 SGHDT, CDR2 YYEEEE. Trimming cost V 4 bases and J 3 bases, with 17 bases left between them. CDR3 in amino acids: CASSAGPDMIYEQYF. The CDR3 DNA sequence: TGTGCCAGCAGCGCGGGGCCAGATATGATCTACGAGCAGTACTTC.

This chain joins TRBV5-6 and TRBJ1-1; 8 bases line up with TRBD1. Germline V gene data show CDR1 as SGHDT and CDR2 as YYEEEE. This CDR3 has 12 amino acids. The J segment lost 6 bases and the V segment lost 4 bases, leaving 2 bases of the junction unmatched. DNA for the CDR3: TGTGCCAGCAGCAGGACAGGGTCTGAAGCTTTCTTT. Its translation: CASSRTGSEAFF.

CDR3 coding DNA: TGTGCCTGGGCCAGTTCCTACGAGCAGTACTTC. This codes for CAWASSYEQYF. The chain combines TRBV30 with TRBJ2-7; D is unclear. V was trimmed by 5 bases and J by 1 base, leaving 6 bases between them. The CDR3 covers 11 residues. In germline, CDR1 is GTSNPN, CDR2 SVGIG (reference sequence).

This clone was picked up a small number of times. The chain has TRBV4-1 and TRBJ1-1; 10 bases are a match to TRBD1. Germline values: CDR1 MGHRA, CDR2 YSYEKL. The CDR3 spans 18 residues. V lost 6 bases and J lost 0; bases outside the gene matches: 13. In DNA form, the CDR3 reads TGCGCCAGCAGGATTTCGTTTGACAGGGGGCTTGTGAACACTGAAGCTTTCTTT. Its protein is CASRISFDRGLVNTEAFF.

V usage is TRBV6-1 and J usage is TRBJ2-3, with 12 nucleotides matching TRBD2. The CDR3 covers 17 residues. Per germline, CDR1 MNHNS and CDR2 SASEGT. V lost 3 bases, J lost 0 bases, and 4 bases stayed unmatched. As DNA, the CDR3 is TGTGCCAGCAGTGAGACTAGCGGGGGTTACAGCACAGATACGCAGTATTTT. Encoded protein: CASSETSGGYSTDTQYF.

The chain uses TRBV27 and TRBJ2-1, with TRBD1 matching 8 bases. The CDR3 runs to 14 residues. The junction had 5 bases not matched to a gene; V was cut back by 6 bases and J by 4 bases. CDR1 and CDR2 from the germline V gene are MNHEY and SMNVEV (reference sequence). The CDR3 nucleotides are TGTGCCAGCAGCCCCGACAGGGGATACAATGAGCAGTTCTTC. This translates into CASSPDRGYNEQFF.

The V gene is TRBV9, the J gene TRBJ2-5; possibly TRBD2 for D (5 bases). The CDR3 sequence is 14 residues long. The V gene's germline CDR1 is SGDLS and CDR2 YYNGEE. Trimming took 3 bases from V and 5 from J, leaving 14 bases between them. CDR3 amino acids: CASSAPSPGETQYF. CDR3 in DNA: TGTGCCAGCAGCGCACCGAGCCCGGGGGAGACCCAGTACTTC.

The chain couples TRBV7-2 to TRBJ1-4; TRBD1 matches at 8 bases. CDR1 is SGHTA, CDR2 FQGNSA, per germline. The CDR3 spans 15 residues. The junction had 13 bases not matched to a gene; V was cut back by 8 bases and J by 8 bases. CDR3 nucleotide sequence: TGTGCCAGCCGCCCTACAGGGGGGAGATGGGAAAAACTGTTTTTT. It specifies CASRPTGGRWEKLFF. Combining the CDR3 with reference TRBV7-2 and TRBJ1-4 gives the whole variable domain GAGVSQSPSNKVTEKGKDVELRCDPISGHTALYWYRQSLGQGLEFLIYFQGNSAPDKSGLPSDRFSAERTGGSVSTLTIQRTQQEDSAVYLCASRPTGGRWEKLFFGSGTQLSVL.

The CDR3 DNA reads TGTGCCATCAGTGAGCGGGAGAATGAGCAGTTCTTC. It translates to CAISERENEQFF. The chain uses TRBV10-3 and TRBJ2-1, with D possibly being TRBD2 (6 bases). V gave up 2 bases and J gave up 7 bases, with 6 bases separating them. Germline V gene lookup returns CDR1 ENHRY and CDR2 SYGVKD. The CDR3 extends over 12 amino acids.

V usage is TRBV6-1 and J usage is TRBJ1-2; 9 nucleotides line up with TRBD1. CDR3 length: 15 residues. Unmatched junction bases numbered 9, after V lost 5 bases and J lost 5 bases. Germline CDR1 is MNHNS and CDR2 is SASEGT. DNA of the CDR3: TGTGCCAGCAGTACCCAAGGGGACAGGGCGTATGGCTACACCTTC. Translated: CASSTQGDRAYGYTF.

The genes are TRBV19 and TRBJ2-7; 8 bases map to TRBD2. Trimming at V came to 6 bases and at J to 6 bases, leaving 10 bases not matched to a gene. Germline CDR1 reads LNHDA; CDR2 reads SQIVND (reference sequence). The CDR3 extends over 14 amino acids. The DNA for the CDR3 is TGTGCCAGTAGCTCCCAGCGGGGGTCTCGCGAGCAGTACTTC. It is translated as CASSSQRGSREQYF. Variable domain in full (rest from reference TRBV19 and TRBJ2-7): DGGITQSPKYLFRKEGQNVTLSCEQNLNHDAMYWYRQDPGQGLRLIYYSQIVNDFQKGDIAEGYSVSREKKESFPLTVTSAQKNPTAFYLCASSSQRGSREQYFGPGTRLTVT.

The chain employs TRBV2 and TRBJ1-1, with 7 bases aligning to TRBD1. Per the germline V gene, CDR1 is SNHLY and CDR2 is FYNNEI. J lost 5 bases, V lost 8 bases, and 5 bases had no gene match. The length of the CDR3 is 12 residues. The CDR3 sequence is CASHRGFTEAFF. In nucleotides, the CDR3 is TGTGCCAGCCACAGGGGATTTACTGAAGCTTTCTTT.

V gene TRBV5-4 combines with J gene TRBJ2-2; D unresolved. There are 13 residues in the CDR3. Trimming cost V 4 bases and J 5 bases, with 9 bases left between them. CDR1 is SGHNT, CDR2 YYREEE, per germline (reference sequence). In DNA, the CDR3 is TGTGCCAGCAGCCTTCCTAGGACCGGGGAGCTGTTTTTT. Residues: CASSLPRTGELFF.

Comments on this clone: In this CDR3 the conserved last residue, phenylalanine or tryptophan, is missing, so a read error is likely. The chain carries TRBV7-8 and TRBJ1-6, with 7 positions matching TRBD1. The CDR3 contains 15 residues. Germline-derived CDR1 and CDR2 are SGHVS and FQNEAQ. The J segment lost 11 bases and the V segment lost 3 bases, leaving 10 bases of the junction unmatched. For the CDR3, the DNA is TGTGCCAGCAGCTTGAGAGGGGGCGGAGGAGCACCCCTCCACCTT. As protein: CASSLRGGGGAPLHL.

The table lists this clone with a few counts. The J gene is TRBJ2-2, the V gene TRBV30; possibly TRBD2 for D (6 bases). Per germline, CDR1 GTSNPN and CDR2 SVGIG (reference sequence). Trimming pared 0 bases from V and 7 bases from J, leaving 9 bases between. The CDR3 length is 13 residues. This chain's CDR3 is CAWSVLGGGELFF. The CDR3 DNA is TGTGCCTGGAGTGTTTTGGGAGGCGGGGAGCTGTTTTTT.

V usage is TRBV6-5 and J usage is TRBJ1-6, with TRBD1 matching 8 bases. The CDR3 is 14 amino acids. V trimming: 5 bases; J trimming: 7 bases; junction bases outside the gene matches: 4. Germline V gene lookup returns CDR1 MNHEY and CDR2 SVGAGI. CDR3 in amino acids: CASSARQGNSPLHF. The CDR3 nucleotides read TGTGCCAGCAGTGCCCGACAGGGGAATTCACCCCTCCACTTT.

This chain connects TRBV5-1 to TRBJ2-1; 8 nucleotides match TRBD2. This CDR3 is built from 16 residues. V shed 4 bases, J shed 1 base, and the junction held 7 bases outside the gene matches. In germline, CDR1 is SGHRS, CDR2 YFSETQ. CDR3 amino acids: CASSPRVAGSYNEQFF. The CDR3 nucleotides read TGCGCCAGCAGCCCCAGAGTAGCGGGGTCCTACAATGAGCAGTTCTTC.

The chain links TRBV6-5 to TRBJ2-2; possible D gene TRBD2, 5 bases. Looked up from germline, CDR1 is MNHEY and CDR2 is SVGAGI. The CDR3 covers 16 residues. The germline V and J ends were trimmed by 2 bases and 2 bases, with 12 bases remaining between them. The CDR3 protein is CASSYSLAENTGELFF. DNA for the CDR3: TGTGCCAGCAGTTACAGTCTAGCAGAAAACACCGGGGAGCTGTTTTTT.

The chain combines TRBV6-5 with TRBJ2-3; D possibly corresponds to TRBD1 (6 bases). CDR1 is MNHEY, CDR2 SVGAGI, per germline. The V gene lost 2 bases and the J gene lost 2 bases, with 11 bases spanning the gap. This CDR3 spans 15 amino acids. The CDR3 reads CASSYRGSDTDTQYF. The CDR3 coding sequence is TGTGCCAGCAGTTACAGGGGGTCAGACACAGATACGCAGTATTTT.

This clone was seen a handful of times. The J gene is TRBJ1-4, the V gene TRBV4-3; 9 nucleotides agree with TRBD1. The length of the CDR3 is 15 residues. The germline V gene encodes CDR1 LGHNA and CDR2 YSLEER. Trimming took 1 base from V and 8 from J; bases not matched to a gene: 5. The CDR3 loop is CASSQGDRDVEKLFF. CDR3 nucleotide sequence: TGCGCCAGCAGCCAAGGGGACAGGGACGTAGAAAAACTGTTTTTT.